This T cell receptor (beta chain) originates from a study of blood T cells in healthy people across ages (dated by TCRdb to 2013 to 2016). Describing the broader study: In model experiments, template switching captured roughly one uniquely barcoded TCR beta cDNA molecule for every two T cells. The donors were split into four age groups: young (average around 17 years), middle-aged (39), aged (62) and long-lived (approximately 80). To avoid experimental bias, donors of different ages were randomly spread across the sequencing lanes. To track age-related changes in TCR beta repertoire diversity, the study relied on deep sequencing normalized with unique cDNA molecular identifiers. The study analyzed two additional independent replicas of 1 million unique cDNA reads from the same blood draw for two donors, one aged 18 to 29 and one aged 80 or older.

This clonotype was seen a single time. Its recognized antigen is unknown. It has no much larger one-base neighbor in the sample; base qualities were not kept. Support from one read is weak. The 40 or so donors, aged about 6 to 95 years, were systemically healthy Caucasian individuals from Russia. Each donor gave ten milliliters of peripheral blood, drawn into EDTA-treated Vacutainer tubes. Ficoll-Paque density-gradient centrifugation was used to isolate PBMCs, with at least 6.5 million obtained per sample. Trizol reagent was used to extract total RNA from the PBMCs, yielding at least 5 micrograms per sample. Naive CD45RAhigh/CD27high T cell percentages were measured by flow cytometry on a PBMC aliquot from every donor. Including cysteine and phenylalanine, the CDR3 has 15 amino acids. Only CDR3 DNA remains: 45 bases, in frame from the first base. According to the germline V gene, CDR1 reads SGHRS and CDR2 reads YFSETQ. V and J are truncated by 4 bases and 0 bases respectively, leaving an intervening sequence of 13 bases.

Results the study describes overall, beyond this receptor: Total diversity estimates from one million sequenced T cells were considered lower bounds and underestimates. Because the CMV infection status of the donors was unknown, age-related changes in expanded clonotypes may potentially have been confounded. As age increased, observed TCR beta diversity per million T cells dropped in a roughly linear way, and a significant reduction was already evident by age around 41. Bulk unsorted PBMC profiling prevented conclusive comparison of naive and antigen-experienced compartments. Compared with the aged group, more naive CD4+ T cells, fewer expanded clones and increased TCR diversity were shown by the long-lived group, suggesting age selection. A strong correlation was found between observed TCR beta diversity and the percentage of naive T cells measured by flow cytometry.

Preparation of the library involved 5' RACE. Sequencing took place on an Illumina HiSeq 2500. A second PCR of roughly 6 to 11 cycles was run with a J-beta primer mix and a sample-barcoded 5' primer. Each TCR beta cDNA molecule received a unique molecular identifier from a template-switch 5' adaptor carrying 12 random nucleotides. At least 2.5 million CDR3-containing paired-end reads were obtained from each sample. First-strand cDNA was synthesized from all RNA with the Mint cDNA synthesis kit, primed by a TRBC-specific oligonucleotide. Following uracil-DNA glycosylase treatment, a first 18-cycle PCR with universal primers M1SS and BC2_uni_R was performed on all cDNA. On the authors' methods: Each sample was normalized by randomly selecting 1 million high-quality reads, each carrying a distinct molecular identifier. Reads sharing molecular identifiers were discarded rather than binned into consensus sequences. CDR3 identification, clonotype clustering and error correction used MiTCR with a Q25 quality threshold and the strictest error-elimination algorithm. A nonparametric unseen species model using Euler transformation provided a lower-bound estimate of total TCR beta diversity. TCRdb handled the public reads itself, with Q25 trimming in fastp and clone calling in MiXCR, and kept productive beta chains. Under each unique CDR3 protein, matching rows form one entry showing the most common genes and DNA. TCRdb, rather than the study authors, made the V and J calls. Here the sample has 660,000 or so distinct CDR3 sequences; approximately 50% occur a single time. Roughly 34% of the sample belongs to the ten largest clones.

Sequencing input: blood. The receptor's source is a man between 60 and 75 years old in good health. The chain joins TRBV5-1 to TRBJ2-5; the D gene identity is not certain. The DNA is TGCGCCAGCAGCCCCGGACGGTTGTACCAAGAGACCCAGTACTTC. Its protein product is CASSPGRLYQETQYF.